Described below is a single T cell receptor (beta chain) sequence and its context. The data derive from a study of blood T cell repertoires in COVID-19. At the level of the study: The United States, Italy and Spain supplied acute and convalescent COVID-19 samples. T cells, B-cell-depleted T cells, or PBMCs provided the cDNA or gDNA that served as material.

Original processing notes: Amplification of reference gene primers provided the estimated nucleated cell counts. The data were produced by immunoSEQ multiplex PCR, yet TCRdb's version contains in-frame clones alone and is incomplete. The V and J calls and clone size were taken over from that table, and D and trimming were inferred from the DNA. The table shows 50,000 to 75,000 clones, with approximately 80% occurring only once. V gave up 4 bases and J gave up 3 bases; unmatched junction bases: 5. From germline, CDR1 is SGHNT and CDR2 YYREEE (reference sequence). The CDR3 runs to 14 residues. Material for sequencing was peripheral blood. The chain uses TRBV5-4 and TRBJ1-2, with 8 bases fitting TRBD1. The TCR was taken from a man in his 60s with acute or convalescent COVID-19. CDR3: CASSPQGADYGYTF. As DNA, the CDR3 is TGTGCCAGCAGCCCGCAGGGGGCTGACTATGGCTACACCTTC.